A selection of T cell receptor beta chains follows, all from one sample in a study of control samples from healthy donors and cancer patients. Sequencing used immunoSEQ multiplex PCR; TCRdb keeps in-frame clones, though not all of them. The sample carries fewer than 95,000 clones, roughly 84% recorded once. Source material: blood. Receptor source: a woman in her thirties or forties in good health. CDR3s include the opening cysteine and the closing phenylalanine or tryptophan. The order of the fields is J gene, V gene, CDR3 protein.

TRBJ2-5 | TRBV7-9 | CASSITSALRETQYF
TRBJ1-2 | TRBV5-8 | CASSLDRGRTNYGYTF
TRBJ2-2 | TRBV7-7 | CASSSRKVGQNLLGGELFF
TRBJ2-1 | TRBV19 | CASSPGTGNDNEQFF
TRBJ1-1 | TRBV19 | CASSPTVNTEAFF
TRBJ2-3 | TRBV5-1 | CASSQEWGERGTDTQYF
TRBJ1-2 | TRBV24-1 | CATSDSGTGGARNYGYTF
TRBJ1-2 | TRBV7-8 | CASSPRGRRGGYTF
TRBJ1-5 | TRBV24-1 | CATSAGGGGRPQHF
TRBJ1-1 | TRBV10-3 | CAISLEGANTEAFF
TRBJ2-7 | TRBV10-3 | CAIKRQEGGYEQYF